Each of the 3 T cell receptor beta chains below was sequenced from the same sample in a study of blood T cell repertoires in COVID-19. Profiling relied on immunoSEQ multiplex PCR, and the TCRdb table lists in-frame clones only, not all of them. Of about 320,000 clones in the sample, about 90% were seen once. The material sequenced was peripheral blood. The receptors come from a woman under 40 with COVID-19, enrolled during active disease.

The V call is TRBV19, the J call TRBJ2-7; 9 bases match TRBD1. Per the germline V gene, CDR1 is LNHDA and CDR2 is SQIVND (reference sequence). CDR3 length: 13 residues. Trimming at V came to 5 bases and at J to 6 bases, leaving 5 bases not matched to a gene. The CDR3 DNA reads as TGTGCCAGTAGTCCGGGACAGGGCAGCGAGCAGTACTTC. It yields the protein CASSPGQGSEQYF. Together with reference TRBV19 and TRBJ2-7, the CDR3 gives the full variable domain: DGGITQSPKYLFRKEGQNVTLSCEQNLNHDAMYWYRQDPGQGLRLIYYSQIVNDFQKGDIAEGYSVSREKKESFPLTVTSAQKNPTAFYLCASSPGQGSEQYFGPGTRLTVT.

The chain combines TRBV2 with TRBJ1-1, with 7 bases aligning to TRBD1. Looked up from germline, CDR1 is SNHLY and CDR2 is FYNNEI. This CDR3 comprises 14 residues. J was trimmed by 1 base and V by 7 bases; bases with no gene match: 6. The DNA for the CDR3 is TGTGCCAGCACTAAGACAGGGACGAACACTGAAGCTTTCTTT. Protein sequence: CASTKTGTNTEAFF.

The V call is TRBV19, the J call TRBJ2-4; 11 nucleotides match TRBD2. Germline CDR1 is LNHDA and CDR2 is SQIVND (reference sequence). Unmatched junction bases numbered 16, after V lost 7 bases and J lost 5 bases. The CDR3 is 18 amino acids. CDR3 DNA: TGTGCCAGTACTCGTGGGGAGACTAGCGGGGCCCGCGAAAACATTCAGTACTTC. As protein: CASTRGETSGARENIQYF.